This TCR beta chain was captured in a study of naive and memory T cell subsets. This clonotype was observed a few times. Its cognate antigen is unknown. Notes on the study in general: Naive repertoires, especially CD8, held a few larger clonotypes, possibly memory cells re-expressing CD45RA. Over 85% of naive TCR sequences appeared only once, unlike memory subsets.

Two oligonucleotides, mixed equimolar, formed the beta constant-region primer covering TRBC1 and TRBC2. The ligated cDNA underwent four PCR rounds using SP2 and nested alpha and beta constant-region primers. TCRdb analysed the UMI-ligation and nested PCR reads with MiXCR anew, one entry per CDR3 protein. The sample lists around 140,000 distinct CDR3 sequences, 15% to 25% seen once, with roughly 0.63% in the top ten. Trimming at V came to 0 bases and at J to 0 bases, leaving 4 bases not matched to a gene. This CDR3 has 17 residues. Germline assignment: CDR1 LGHDT and CDR2 YNNKEL (reference sequence). The chain recombines TRBV3-1 with TRBJ2-3; the match to TRBD2 covers 9 bases. The clonotype comes from a human donor in good health. The specimen sequenced was naive CD8+ T cells from blood. CDR3 loop: CASSQERLAESTDTQYF. The CDR3 nucleotides read TGTGCCAGCAGCCAAGAGAGACTAGCGGAAAGCACAGATACGCAGTATTTT.